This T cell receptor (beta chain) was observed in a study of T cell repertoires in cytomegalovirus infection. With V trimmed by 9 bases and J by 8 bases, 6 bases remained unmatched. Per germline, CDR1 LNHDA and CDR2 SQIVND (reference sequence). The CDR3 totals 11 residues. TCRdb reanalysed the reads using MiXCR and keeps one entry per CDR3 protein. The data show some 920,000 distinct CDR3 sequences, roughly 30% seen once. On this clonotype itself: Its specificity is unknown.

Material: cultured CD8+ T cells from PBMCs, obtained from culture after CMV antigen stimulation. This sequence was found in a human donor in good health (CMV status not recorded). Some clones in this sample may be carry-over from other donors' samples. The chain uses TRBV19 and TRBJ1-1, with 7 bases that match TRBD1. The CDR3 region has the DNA TGTGCCAGCCGACAGGGATTCGAAGCTTTCTTT. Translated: CASRQGFEAFF.